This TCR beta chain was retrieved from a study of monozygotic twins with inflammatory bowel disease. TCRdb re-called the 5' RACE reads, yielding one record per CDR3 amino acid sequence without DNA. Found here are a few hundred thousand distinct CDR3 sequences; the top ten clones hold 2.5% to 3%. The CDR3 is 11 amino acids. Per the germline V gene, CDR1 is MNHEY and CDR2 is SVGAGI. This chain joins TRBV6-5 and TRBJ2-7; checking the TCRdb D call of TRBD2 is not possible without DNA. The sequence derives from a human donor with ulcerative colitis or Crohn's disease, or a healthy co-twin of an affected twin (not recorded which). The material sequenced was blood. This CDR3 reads CASSDRAEQYF.